This T cell receptor beta chain was identified in a study of CD8+CD57+ T cells in acquired aplastic anemia. Study conclusions and caveats: Patients and controls shared about 30 CD8+ CDR3 sequences.

Trimming removed 3 bases from V and 4 bases from J, with 10 bases in between. Germline CDR1 reads DFQATT; CDR2 reads SNEGSKA (reference sequence). The CDR3 is 13 amino acids. For CDR3 and TCR beta VDJ profiling, genomic DNA was the template used. Via MiXCR, TCRdb re-called the reads, giving one row per CDR3 protein. The sample lists approximately 200,000 distinct CDR3 sequences, 61% occurring once. A few counts support this clonotype. The antigen is unknown. This receptor was taken from a human donor in good health. The chain joins TRBV20-1 to TRBJ1-5; D is undetermined. Sequenced input: sorted CD4+, CD8+, or CD8+CD57+ T cells (not recorded which) from PBMCs. CDR3 nucleotides: TGCAGTGCTAGGGCGGCGGGGAATCAGCCCCAGCATTTT. It yields the protein CSARAAGNQPQHF.